One TCR beta chain is described in this entry. Its antigen is currently unknown. TCRdb keeps only in-frame clones here, not all; method: immunoSEQ multiplex PCR. Among 52,000 or so clones, approximately 79% were seen once, and the ten largest hold 2.5% to 4%. The record originates from a study of radiotherapy plus CTLA-4 blockade in lung cancer. Notes on the study in general: Interferon-beta and early blood T cell clone dynamics reportedly predicted response best.

V lost 4 bases to trimming and J lost 0 bases, with 13 bases between them. This CDR3 is 16 amino acids long. CDR1 LNHDA and CDR2 SQIVND come from the germline V gene (reference sequence). Source: peripheral blood, taken from a patient treated with radiotherapy plus ipilimumab. This TCR was sampled from a human donor with non-small cell lung cancer who had a partial response to radiotherapy plus ipilimumab. V is TRBV19 and J is TRBJ1-5; the D gene is possibly TRBD1 (5 bases). The CDR3 protein is CASSKSQGYSNQPQHF. In DNA, the CDR3 is TGTGCCAGTAGTAAATCTCAGGGATATAGCAATCAGCCCCAGCATTTT. The entire variable domain, with the rest obtained from reference TRBV19 and TRBJ1-5, is as follows: DGGITQSPKYLFRKEGQNVTLSCEQNLNHDAMYWYRQDPGQGLRLIYYSQIVNDFQKGDIAEGYSVSREKKESFPLTVTSAQKNPTAFYLCASSKSQGYSNQPQHFGDGTRLSIL.